This paragraph covers one TCR beta chain sequence. This CDR3 has 15 residues. Germline CDR1 SNHLY, CDR2 FYNNEI. V lost 6 bases and J lost 6, with 18 bases in between. Libraries were prepared by immunoSEQ multiplex PCR; TCRdb keeps only in-frame clonotypes and omits some of them. The sample records roughly 97,000 clones, about nine tenths being singletons. These data belong to a study of T cell changes during pregnancy in multiple sclerosis. This specimen consisted of peripheral blood, obtained in the second trimester of pregnancy. The sequence derives from a female donor in good health, enrolled as a control in a pregnancy study. The chain is built from TRBV2 and TRBJ1-5, with D possibly matching TRBD1 (6 bases). CDR3 sequence reads: CASSSLGGVVQPQHF. The CDR3 nucleotides are TGTGCCAGCAGCTCCTTAGGGGGTGTCGTTCAGCCCCAGCATTTT.